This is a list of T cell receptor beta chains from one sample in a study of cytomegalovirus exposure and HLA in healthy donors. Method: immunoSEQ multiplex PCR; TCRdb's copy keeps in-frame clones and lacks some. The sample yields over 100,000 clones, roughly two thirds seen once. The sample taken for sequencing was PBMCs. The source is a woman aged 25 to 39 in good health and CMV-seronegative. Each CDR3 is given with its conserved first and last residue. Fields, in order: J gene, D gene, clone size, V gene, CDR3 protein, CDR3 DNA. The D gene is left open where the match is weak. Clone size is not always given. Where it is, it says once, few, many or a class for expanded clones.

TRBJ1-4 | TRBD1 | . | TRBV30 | CAWSRTGSWEKLFF | TGTGCCTGGAGTCGGACAGGCTCTTGGGAAAAACTGTTTTTT
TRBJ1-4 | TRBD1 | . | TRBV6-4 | CASSAGQGTNEKLFF | TGTGCCAGCAGCGCGGGACAGGGGACTAATGAAAAACTGTTTTTT
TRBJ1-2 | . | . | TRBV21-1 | CASSKPEGANYGYTF | TGTGCCAGCAGCAAACCAGAGGGCGCTAACTATGGCTACACCTTC
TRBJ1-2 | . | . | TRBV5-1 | CASSLGPDNYGYTF | TGCGCCAGCAGCTTGGGTCCAGATAACTATGGCTACACCTTC
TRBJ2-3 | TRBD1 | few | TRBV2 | CASSEDRTDTQYF | TGTGCCAGCAGCGAGGACAGGACAGATACGCAGTATTTT
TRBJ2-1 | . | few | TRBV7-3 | CASSLTERSSYNEQFF | TGTGCCAGCAGCTTAACCGAGCGGAGCTCCTACAATGAGCAGTTCTTC
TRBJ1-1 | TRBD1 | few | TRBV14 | CASSPRDRGRNTEAFF | TGTGCCAGCAGCCCCCGGGACAGAGGACGGAACACTGAAGCTTTCTTT
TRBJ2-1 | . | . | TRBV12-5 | CASGGWENNEQFF | TGTGCTAGTGGAGGGTGGGAGAACAATGAGCAGTTCTTC
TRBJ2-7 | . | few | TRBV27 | CASSILGGEQYF | TGTGCCAGCAGCATTTTGGGGGGCGAGCAGTACTTC
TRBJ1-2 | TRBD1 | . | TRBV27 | CASGDRTLYGYTF | TGTGCCAGTGGGGACAGGACCCTCTATGGCTACACCTTC
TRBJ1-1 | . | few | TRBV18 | CASSGGVNTEAFF | TGTGCCAGTTCGGGTGGCGTGAACACTGAAGCTTTCTTT
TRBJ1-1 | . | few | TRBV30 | CAWSVQGSFTEAFF | TGTGCCTGGAGTGTACAGGGCTCGTTCACTGAAGCTTTCTTT
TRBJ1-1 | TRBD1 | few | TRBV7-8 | CASSLATGQGNTEAFF | TGTGCCAGCAGCTTAGCAACGGGACAGGGCAACACTGAAGCTTTCTTT
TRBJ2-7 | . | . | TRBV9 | CASSAAGGRPYEQYF | TGTGCCAGCAGCGCGGCTGGAGGAAGACCCTACGAGCAGTACTTC
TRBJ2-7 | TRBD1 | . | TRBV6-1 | CASSEVGQGVSEQYF | TGTGCCAGCAGTGAAGTTGGGCAGGGGGTTAGCGAGCAGTACTTC
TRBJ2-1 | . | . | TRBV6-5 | CASSYGGAGEQFF | TGTGCCAGCAGTTATGGGGGCGCGGGTGAGCAGTTCTTC
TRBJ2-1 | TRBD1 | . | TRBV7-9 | CASLTGGSYNEQFF | TGTGCCAGCCTGACAGGGGGGTCCTACAATGAGCAGTTCTTC
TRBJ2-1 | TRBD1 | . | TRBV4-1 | CASSRQNDRGGYNEQFF | TGCGCCAGCAGCCGACAAAACGACAGGGGGGGCTACAATGAGCAGTTCTTC
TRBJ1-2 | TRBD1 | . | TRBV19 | CASTQTRGRFGYTF | TGTGCCAGTACCCAAACCAGGGGGCGCTTTGGCTACACCTTC
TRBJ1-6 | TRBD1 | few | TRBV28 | CASSPTGGLTPLHF | TGTGCCAGCAGTCCCACAGGGGGGCTTACACCCCTCCACTTT
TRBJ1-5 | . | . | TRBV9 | CASSVSSQFNQPQHF | TGTGCCAGCAGCGTATCGAGTCAATTCAATCAGCCCCAGCATTTT
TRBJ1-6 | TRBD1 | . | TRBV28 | CASSLGTGTGRSPLHF | TGTGCCAGCAGTTTAGGCACCGGGACAGGGCGTTCACCCCTCCACTTT
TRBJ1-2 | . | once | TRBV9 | CASSVGGQLRDGYTF | TGTGCCAGCAGCGTAGGTGGACAGCTGAGGGATGGCTACACCTTC
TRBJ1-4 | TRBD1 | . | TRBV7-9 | CASSSGQGSEKLFF | TGTGCCAGCAGCTCCGGACAGGGAAGTGAAAAACTGTTTTTT
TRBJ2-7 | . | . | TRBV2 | CASTGHSSSYEQYF | TGTGCCAGCACAGGACACTCGAGCTCCTACGAGCAGTACTTC
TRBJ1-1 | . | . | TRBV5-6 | CASSPSLGWKNTEAFF | TGTGCCAGCAGCCCTAGCCTAGGGTGGAAGAACACTGAAGCTTTCTTT
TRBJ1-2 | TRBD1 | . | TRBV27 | CASSLSAGQGWAYGYTF | TGTGCCAGCAGTTTATCGGCAGGACAGGGGTGGGCCTATGGCTACACCTTC
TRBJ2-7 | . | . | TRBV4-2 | CASSQEPPRFGDRYYEQYF | TGTGCCAGCAGCCAAGAACCCCCTAGGTTCGGCGACCGCTACTACGAGCAGTACTTC